This paragraph covers one TCR beta chain sequence. This sample stems from a study of shared clonotypes between healthy human individuals. The table came from immunoSEQ multiplex PCR; TCRdb's copy has only in-frame clones and leaves some out. Of millions of clones in the sample, approximately 92% were seen once. Germline values: CDR1 GTSNPN, CDR2 SVGIG (reference sequence). The V gene end was trimmed by 3 bases and the J gene end by 3 bases; junction bases not matched to a gene: 8. This CDR3 has 15 residues. Sequencing was done on a sample of naive CD4+ T cells sorted from blood. The subset is: CD45RA+ positively selected. This TCR was sampled from a man aged 18-30 years in good health. The rearrangement links TRBV30 to TRBJ1-5; the match to TRBD1 covers 7 bases. CDR3 in amino acids: CAWSINRGNNQPQHF. The CDR3, as DNA: TGTGCCTGGAGCATAAACAGGGGAAACAATCAGCCCCAGCATTTT.